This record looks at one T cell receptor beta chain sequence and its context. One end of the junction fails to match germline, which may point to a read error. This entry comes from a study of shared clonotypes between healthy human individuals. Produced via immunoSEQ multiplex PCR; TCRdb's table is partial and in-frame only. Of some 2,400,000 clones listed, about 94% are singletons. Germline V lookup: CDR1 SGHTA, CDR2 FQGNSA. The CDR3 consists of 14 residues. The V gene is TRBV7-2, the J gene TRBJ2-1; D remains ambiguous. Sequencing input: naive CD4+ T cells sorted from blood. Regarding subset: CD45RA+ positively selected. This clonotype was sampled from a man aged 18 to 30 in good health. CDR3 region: CASRLGATANEQFF. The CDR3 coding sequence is TGTGCCAGCAGGTTAGGAGCTACCGCAAATGAGCAGTTCTTC. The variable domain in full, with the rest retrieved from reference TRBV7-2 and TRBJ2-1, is GAGVSQSPSNKVTEKGKDVELRCDPISGHTALYWYRQSLGQGLEFLIYFQGNSAPDKSGLPSDRFSAERTGGSVSTLTIQRTQQEDSAVYLCASRLGATANEQFFGPGTRLTVL.